This entry lists 20 T cell receptor beta chains sequenced from one sample in a study of blood T cell repertoires in COVID-19. Clones were read by immunoSEQ multiplex PCR, and TCRdb kept only the in-frame ones, dropping some. This sample has under 150,000 clones, with over 70% found just once. What was sequenced was peripheral blood. These receptors all come from a man aged 50 to 60 with acute or convalescent COVID-19.

The chain employs TRBV28 and TRBJ1-1; D is undetermined. Germline V gives CDR1 MDHEN, CDR2 SYDVKM. With 9 bases removed from V and 6 bases from J, the gap between germline ends came to 20 bases. The CDR3 contains 14 residues. The CDR3 DNA reads as TGTGCCAGTATCAACCCTAACAGATTTTCTGAAGCTTTCTTT. Encoded protein: CASINPNRFSEAFF.

The count of this clone is one. The chain couples TRBV29-1 to TRBJ1-1, with a weak D call TRBD1 (5 bases). CDR1 SQVTM and CDR2 ANQGSEA come from the germline V gene. Trimming cost V 7 bases and J 1 base, with 7 bases left between them. The CDR3 length is 11 residues. CDR3 nucleotide sequence: TGCAGCGGCAGGGAGAACACTGAAGCTTTCTTT. As protein: CSGRENTEAFF.

The V and J genes are TRBV19 and TRBJ1-5, with 10 bases lining up with TRBD1. V gave up 7 bases and J gave up 6 bases; unmatched junction bases: 15. CDR1 LNHDA and CDR2 SQIVND come from the germline V gene (reference sequence). The CDR3 has 17 amino acids. CDR3 bases: TGTGCCAGTACCCCCGGGACAGGGGTTTACGGTTTTCAGCCCCAGCATTTT. Translated, it gives CASTPGTGVYGFQPQHF.

V usage is TRBV5-1 and J usage is TRBJ1-6; TRBD1 matches 7 bases. Germline V gene data show CDR1 as SGHRS and CDR2 as YFSETQ. Trimming removed 4 bases from V and 0 bases from J; junction bases left unmatched: 7. The CDR3 sequence is 17 residues long. CDR3 residues: CASSAGTASSYNSPLHF. The CDR3 nucleotides read TGCGCCAGCAGCGCGGGGACAGCTAGCTCCTATAATTCACCCCTCCACTTT.

This sequence joins TRBV7-3 and TRBJ2-3; TRBD1 aligns across 7 bases. V dropped 3 bases and J dropped 3; count of bases not matched to a gene: 3. In germline, CDR1 is SGHTA, CDR2 FQGTGA. There are 14 residues in the CDR3. The CDR3 DNA is TGTGCCAGCAGCTTTTTGGGACAGACAGATACGCAGTATTTT. The encoded protein is CASSFLGQTDTQYF.

The chain couples TRBV3-1 (or the pseudogene TRBV3-2) to TRBJ2-1; D perhaps matches TRBD1 (6 bases). CDR3 size: 21 residues. Trimming pared 0 bases from V and 4 bases from J, leaving 28 bases between. Germline CDR1 and CDR2: LGHDT and YNNKEL (reference sequence). The CDR3 coding sequence is TGTGCCAGCAGCCAAGAAAGGAGGAGAGACAGGACAACTCCCCGGTACAATGAGCAGTTCTTC. It specifies CASSQERRRDRTTPRYNEQFF.

The V gene is TRBV18, the J gene TRBJ2-7; the D gene is possibly TRBD2 (5 bases). Trimming stripped 2 bases from V and 5 bases from J, with 10 bases between. The V gene's germline CDR1 is KGHSH and CDR2 LQKENI. This CDR3 is built from 13 residues. The CDR3 DNA follows: TGTGCCAGCTCACCAGTAGACGGGGACGAGCAGTACGTC. It codes for CASSPVDGDEQYV.

This clone has just a few counts. This rearrangement joins TRBV29-1 to TRBJ1-2; a possible D gene is TRBD1 (5 bases). From germline, CDR1 is SQVTM and CDR2 ANQGSEA. The CDR3 sequence is 18 residues long. V was trimmed by 3 bases and J by 1 base, leaving 24 bases between them. The CDR3 spells CSVDTPNPGRANNYGYTF. Written as DNA, the CDR3 is TGCAGCGTTGATACCCCGAATCCGGGCAGGGCCAATAACTATGGCTACACCTTC.

The V and J genes are TRBV3-1 (or the pseudogene TRBV3-2) and TRBJ1-4; possibly TRBD1 for D (6 bases). CDR1 LGHDT and CDR2 YNNKEL come from the germline V gene (reference sequence). The V end was cut by 2 bases, the J end by 7 bases, with 11 bases between. The length of the CDR3 is 14 residues. The CDR3 sequence is CASSQKGGAEKLFF. In DNA form, the CDR3 reads TGTGCCAGCAGCCAAAAAGGGGGGGCTGAAAAACTGTTTTTT.

CDR3 sequence: CASSLEPGILAGDPPDTQYF. For the CDR3, the DNA is TGTGCCAGCAGCTTAGAACCCGGGATCCTAGCGGGGGACCCCCCAGATACGCAGTATTTT. The gene calls are TRBV7-8 and TRBJ2-3; 10 nucleotides line up with TRBD2. The junction had 17 bases not matched to a gene; V was cut back by 1 base and J by 4 bases. The CDR3 runs to 20 residues. Germline V CDR1 and CDR2: SGHVS, FQNEAQ. Full variable domain (missing parts from reference TRBV7-8 and TRBJ2-3): GAGVSQSPRYKVAKRGQDVALRCDPISGHVSLFWYQQALGQGPEFLTYFQNEAQLDKSGLPSDRFFAERPEGSVSTLKIQRTQQEDSAVYLCASSLEPGILAGDPPDTQYFGPGTRLTVL.

The chain has TRBV6-6 and TRBJ2-2; 15 positions agree with TRBD2. This CDR3 contains 18 residues. The germline CDR1 and CDR2 sequences are MNHNY and SVGAGI (reference sequence). V was pared by 5 bases and J by 4 bases, with 8 bases of the junction left unmatched. In nucleotides, the CDR3 is TGTGCCAGCAGTCCCCGGACTAGCGGGGGGGCGGGCACCGGGGAGCTGTTTTTT. This codes for CASSPRTSGGAGTGELFF.

V usage is TRBV23-1 and J usage is TRBJ1-1; perhaps TRBD1 as D (6 bases). TRBV23-1 is known as an ORF, though its function is uncertain. V dropped 5 bases and J dropped 1 base, with 14 bases sitting between them. The CDR3 loop spans 15 amino acids. The CDR3 loop reads CASSEMRTANTEAFF. CDR3 nucleotide sequence: TGCGCCAGCAGTGAGATGCGGACAGCGAACACTGAAGCTTTCTTT.

The chain links TRBV28 to TRBJ2-7; a weak D match, TRBD1 (6 bases). The CDR3 totals 14 residues. Germline CDR1 MDHEN, CDR2 SYDVKM. V was clipped by 2 bases and J by 4 bases, with 12 bases between them. CDR3 sequence reads: CASSLDTGIYEQYV. CDR3 bases: TGTGCCAGCAGTTTAGACACAGGGATATACGAGCAGTACGTC.

The gene calls are TRBV11-3 and TRBJ2-3; 10 bases line up with TRBD1. The CDR3 spans 17 residues. V dropped 5 bases and J dropped 4; count of bases not matched to a gene: 12. CDR1 is SGHNT, CDR2 YENEEA, per germline. CDR3 sequence reads: CASSPGGGQGIPDTQYF. For the CDR3, the DNA is TGTGCCAGCAGCCCAGGGGGGGGACAGGGGATCCCAGATACGCAGTATTTT.

This clone was observed a handful of times. The CDR3 sequence is CAWSATGFNQPQHF. CDR3 nucleotide sequence: TGTGCCTGGAGTGCCACGGGGTTCAATCAGCCCCAGCATTTT. This sequence joins TRBV30 and TRBJ1-5; D is undetermined. Trimming removed 1 base from V and 3 bases from J, with 10 bases in between. The CDR3 consists of 14 residues. Germline CDR1 and CDR2: GTSNPN and SVGIG (reference sequence).

V usage is TRBV18 and J usage is TRBJ1-1, with 12 bases aligning to TRBD1. CDR1 is KGHSH and CDR2 is LQKENI in the germline V gene. V shed 4 bases and J 0 bases; nucleotides not matched to a gene: 3. The CDR3 runs 16 residues. As DNA, the CDR3 is TGTGCCAGCTCACGCGGGACAGGGGGCTTGAACACTGAAGCTTTCTTT. This encodes CASSRGTGGLNTEAFF. Looking up the rest from reference TRBV18 and TRBJ1-1 gives the full variable domain: NAGVMQNPRHLVRRRGQEARLRCSPMKGHSHVYWYRQLPEEGLKFMVYLQKENIIDESGMPKERFSAEFPKEGPSILRIQQVVRGDSAAYFCASSRGTGGLNTEAFFGQGTRLTVV.

The genes are TRBV3-1 (or the pseudogene TRBV3-2) and TRBJ2-5; D is ambiguous. The CDR3 spans 13 residues. V gave up 1 base and J gave up 5 bases, with 8 bases separating them. Germline CDR1 is LGHDT and CDR2 is YNNKEL (reference sequence). The CDR3 DNA follows: TGTGCCAGCAGCCAAGGGGCCATTGAGACCCAGTACTTC. Protein: CASSQGAIETQYF.

The CDR3 DNA sequence: TGCAGCGCACTAGGACTAACTAACTATGGCTACACCTTC. Amino acids: CSALGLTNYGYTF. The chain carries TRBV29-1 and TRBJ1-2; no clear D. The CDR3 contains 13 residues. The V and J ends lost 7 bases and 0 bases respectively, with 12 bases between them. Germline loops: CDR1 SQVTM, CDR2 ANQGSEA.

The gene calls are TRBV12-3 or TRBV12-4 and TRBJ1-1; TRBD1 might be the D (5 bases). This CDR3 is built from 13 residues. V was pared by 6 bases and J by 4 bases, with 12 bases between. This CDR3 is CASRPSGGTEAFF. CDR3 bases: TGTGCCAGCAGACCGTCCGGGGGCACTGAAGCTTTCTTT.

This rearrangement joins TRBV6-5 to TRBJ1-2, with D maybe TRBD1 (6 bases). Germline CDR1 is MNHEY and CDR2 is SVGAGI. This CDR3 contains 14 residues. The ends were cut back, 6 bases at V and 8 bases at J, with 19 bases in the middle. The CDR3 DNA is TGTGCCAGCAGCCCGCTCCCTACAGGGTACGGCTACACCTTC. Translated, it gives CASSPLPTGYGYTF.